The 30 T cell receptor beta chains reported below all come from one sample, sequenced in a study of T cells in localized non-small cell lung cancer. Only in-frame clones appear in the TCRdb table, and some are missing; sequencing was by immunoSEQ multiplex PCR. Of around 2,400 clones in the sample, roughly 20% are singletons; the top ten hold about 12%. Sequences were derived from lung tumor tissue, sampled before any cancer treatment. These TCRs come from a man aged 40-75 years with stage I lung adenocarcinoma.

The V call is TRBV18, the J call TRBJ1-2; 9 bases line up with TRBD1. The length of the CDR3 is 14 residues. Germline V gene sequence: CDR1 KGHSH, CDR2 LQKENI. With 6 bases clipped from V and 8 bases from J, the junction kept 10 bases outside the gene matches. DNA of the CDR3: TGTGCCAGCTCTCCGACCCGGACAGGGGAGGGCTACACCTTC. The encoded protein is CASSPTRTGEGYTF. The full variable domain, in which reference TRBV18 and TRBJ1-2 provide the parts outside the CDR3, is NAGVMQNPRHLVRRRGQEARLRCSPMKGHSHVYWYRQLPEEGLKFMVYLQKENIIDESGMPKERFSAEFPKEGPSILRIQQVVRGDSAAYFCASSPTRTGEGYTFGSGTRLTVV.

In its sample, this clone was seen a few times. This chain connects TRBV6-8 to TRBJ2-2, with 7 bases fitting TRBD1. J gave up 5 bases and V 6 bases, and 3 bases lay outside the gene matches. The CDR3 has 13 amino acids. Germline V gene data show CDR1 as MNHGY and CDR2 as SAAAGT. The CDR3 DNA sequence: TGTGCCAGCAGCGCGACAGGGACCGGGGAGCTGTTTTTT. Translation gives CASSATGTGELFF.

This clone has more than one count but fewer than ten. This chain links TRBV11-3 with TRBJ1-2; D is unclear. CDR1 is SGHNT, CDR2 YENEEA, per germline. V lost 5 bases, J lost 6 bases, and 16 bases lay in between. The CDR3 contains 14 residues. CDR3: CASSLDPGDHGYTF. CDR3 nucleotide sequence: TGTGCCAGCAGCCTGGATCCGGGAGATCATGGCTACACCTTC. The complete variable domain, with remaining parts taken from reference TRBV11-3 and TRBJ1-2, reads EAGVVQSPRYKIIEKKQPVAFWCNPISGHNTLYWYLQNLGQGPELLIRYENEEAVDDSQLPKDRFSAERLKGVDSTLKIQPAELGDSAVYLCASSLDPGDHGYTFGSGTRLTVV.

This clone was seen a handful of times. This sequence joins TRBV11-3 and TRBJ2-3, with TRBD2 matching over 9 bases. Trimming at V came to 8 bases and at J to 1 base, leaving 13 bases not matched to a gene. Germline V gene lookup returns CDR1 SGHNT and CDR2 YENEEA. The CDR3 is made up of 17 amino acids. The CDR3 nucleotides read TGTGCCAGCGACAATACGAAGGCTAGCGGGGGCACAGATACGCAGTATTTT. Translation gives CASDNTKASGGTDTQYF.

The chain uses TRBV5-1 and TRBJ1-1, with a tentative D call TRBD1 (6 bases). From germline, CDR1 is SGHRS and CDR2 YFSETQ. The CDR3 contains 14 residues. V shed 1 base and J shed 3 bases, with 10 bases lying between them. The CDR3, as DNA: TGCGCCAGCAGCTTGACAGGGCGGGACACTGAAGCTTTCTTT. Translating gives CASSLTGRDTEAFF.

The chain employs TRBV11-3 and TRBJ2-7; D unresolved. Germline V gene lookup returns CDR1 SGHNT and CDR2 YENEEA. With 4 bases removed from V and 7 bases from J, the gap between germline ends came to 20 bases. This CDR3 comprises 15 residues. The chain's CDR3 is CASSSGLNWSGEQYF. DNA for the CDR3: TGTGCCAGCAGCTCCGGTTTAAATTGGAGTGGGGAGCAGTACTTC. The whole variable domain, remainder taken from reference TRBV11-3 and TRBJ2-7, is EAGVVQSPRYKIIEKKQPVAFWCNPISGHNTLYWYLQNLGQGPELLIRYENEEAVDDSQLPKDRFSAERLKGVDSTLKIQPAELGDSAVYLCASSSGLNWSGEQYFGPGTRLTVT.

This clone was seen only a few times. The CDR3 bases are TGTGCCAGCACCTACGACGGAGGCTTTGATTCACCCCTCCACTTT. It translates to CASTYDGGFDSPLHF. The rearrangement links TRBV28 to TRBJ1-6; the D is unclear. V was cut by 7 bases and J by 8 bases, with 18 bases left in between. Germline CDR1 MDHEN, CDR2 SYDVKM. This CDR3 has 15 residues.

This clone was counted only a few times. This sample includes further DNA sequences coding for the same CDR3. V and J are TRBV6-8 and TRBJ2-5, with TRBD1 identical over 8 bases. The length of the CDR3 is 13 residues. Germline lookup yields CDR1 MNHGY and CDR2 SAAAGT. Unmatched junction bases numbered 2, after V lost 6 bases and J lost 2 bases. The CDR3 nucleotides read TGTGCCAGCAGCAGGGACAGGCAAGAGACCCAGTACTTC. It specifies CASSRDRQETQYF.

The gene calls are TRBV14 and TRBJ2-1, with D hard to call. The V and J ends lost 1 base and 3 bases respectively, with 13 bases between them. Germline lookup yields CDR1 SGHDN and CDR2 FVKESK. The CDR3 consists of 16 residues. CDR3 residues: CASSQGLPKDYNEQFF. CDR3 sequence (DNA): TGTGCCAGCAGCCAAGGTTTGCCGAAGGACTACAATGAGCAGTTCTTC.

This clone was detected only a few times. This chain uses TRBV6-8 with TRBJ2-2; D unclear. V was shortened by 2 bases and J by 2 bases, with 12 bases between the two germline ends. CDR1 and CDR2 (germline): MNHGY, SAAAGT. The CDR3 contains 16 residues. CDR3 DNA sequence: TGTGCCAGCAGTTACCTCAACACGATAAACACCGGGGAGCTGTTTTTT. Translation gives CASSYLNTINTGELFF.

CDR3 in amino acids: CASSPGAPDGYTF. The CDR3 nucleotides are TGTGCCAGTAGCCCTGGGGCCCCCGATGGCTACACCTTC. V gene TRBV19 combines with J gene TRBJ1-2; weak D call: TRBD1 (5 bases). Between the trimmed V and J ends, which lost 6 bases and 6 bases, there was a span of 14 bases. From germline, CDR1 is LNHDA and CDR2 SQIVND (reference sequence). CDR3 length: 13 residues.

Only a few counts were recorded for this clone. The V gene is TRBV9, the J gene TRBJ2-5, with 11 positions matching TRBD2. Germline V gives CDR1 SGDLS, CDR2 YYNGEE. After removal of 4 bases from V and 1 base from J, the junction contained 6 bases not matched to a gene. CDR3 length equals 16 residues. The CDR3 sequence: CASSTRTSGLQETQYF. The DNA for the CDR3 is TGTGCCAGCAGCACCCGGACTAGCGGGCTCCAAGAGACCCAGTACTTC.

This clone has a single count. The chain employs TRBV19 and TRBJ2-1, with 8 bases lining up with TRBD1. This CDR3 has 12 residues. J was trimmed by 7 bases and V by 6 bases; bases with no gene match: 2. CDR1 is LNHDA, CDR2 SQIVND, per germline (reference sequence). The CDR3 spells CASSDRGNEQFF. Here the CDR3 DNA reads TGTGCCAGTAGCGACAGGGGAAATGAGCAGTTCTTC.

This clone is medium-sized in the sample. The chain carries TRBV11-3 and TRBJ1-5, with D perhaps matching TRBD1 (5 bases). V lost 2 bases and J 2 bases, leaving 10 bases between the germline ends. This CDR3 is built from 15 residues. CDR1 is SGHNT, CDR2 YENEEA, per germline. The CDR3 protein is CASSLTEGGNQPQHF. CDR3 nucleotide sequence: TGTGCCAGCAGCTTAACCGAAGGGGGCAATCAGCCCCAGCATTTT.

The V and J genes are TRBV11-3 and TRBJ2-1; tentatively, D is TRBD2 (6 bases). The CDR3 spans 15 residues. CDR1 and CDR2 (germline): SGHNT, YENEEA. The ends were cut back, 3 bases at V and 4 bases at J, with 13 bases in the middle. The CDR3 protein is CASSFHSGPYNEQFF. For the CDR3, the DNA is TGTGCCAGCAGCTTCCATAGCGGCCCTTACAATGAGCAGTTCTTC.

CDR3 sequence: CASSYSAVRYGYTF. In DNA, the CDR3 is TGTGCCAGCAGTTACTCCGCGGTCCGCTATGGCTACACCTTC. This chain joins TRBV6-8 and TRBJ1-2; D not resolved. Trimming shortened V by 0 bases and J by 4 bases, and 9 bases separated the two germline ends. This CDR3 has 14 amino acids. Germline lookup yields CDR1 MNHGY and CDR2 SAAAGT.

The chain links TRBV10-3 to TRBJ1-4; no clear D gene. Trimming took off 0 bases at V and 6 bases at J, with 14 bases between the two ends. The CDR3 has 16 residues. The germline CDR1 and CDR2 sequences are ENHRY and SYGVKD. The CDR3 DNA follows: TGTGCCATCAGTGAGTCGAAGGGAGCAGACCATGAAAAACTGTTTTTT. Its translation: CAISESKGADHEKLFF.

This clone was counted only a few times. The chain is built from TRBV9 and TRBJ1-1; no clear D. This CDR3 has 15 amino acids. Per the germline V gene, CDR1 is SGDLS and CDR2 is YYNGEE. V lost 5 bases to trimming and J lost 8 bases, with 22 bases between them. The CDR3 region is CASSPVDTPQIEAFF. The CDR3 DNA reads TGTGCCAGCAGTCCCGTAGACACCCCCCAAATAGAAGCTTTCTTT. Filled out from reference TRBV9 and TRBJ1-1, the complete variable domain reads DSGVTQTPKHLITATGQRVTLRCSPRSGDLSVYWYQQSLDQGLQFLIQYYNGEERAKGNILERFSAQQFPDLHSELNLSSLELGDSALYFCASSPVDTPQIEAFFGQGTRLTVV.

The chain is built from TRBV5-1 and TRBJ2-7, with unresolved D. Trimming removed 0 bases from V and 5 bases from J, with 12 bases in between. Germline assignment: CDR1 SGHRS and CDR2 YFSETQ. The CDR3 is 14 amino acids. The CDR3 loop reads CASSLAYGPHEQYF. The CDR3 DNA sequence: TGCGCCAGCAGCTTGGCCTATGGACCCCACGAGCAGTACTTC.

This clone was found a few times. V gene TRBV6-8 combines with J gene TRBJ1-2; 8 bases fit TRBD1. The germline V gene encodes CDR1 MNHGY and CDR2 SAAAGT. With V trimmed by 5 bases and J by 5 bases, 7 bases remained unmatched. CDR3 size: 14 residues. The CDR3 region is CASSETGAVYGYTF. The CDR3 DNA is TGTGCCAGCAGTGAGACAGGGGCAGTTTATGGCTACACCTTC.

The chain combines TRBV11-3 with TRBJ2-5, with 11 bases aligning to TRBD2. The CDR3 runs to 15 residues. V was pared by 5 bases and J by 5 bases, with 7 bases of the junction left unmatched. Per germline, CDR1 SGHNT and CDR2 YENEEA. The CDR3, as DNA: TGTGCCAGCAGCGCTACTAGCGGGAGTTATGAGACCCAGTACTTC. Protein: CASSATSGSYETQYF.

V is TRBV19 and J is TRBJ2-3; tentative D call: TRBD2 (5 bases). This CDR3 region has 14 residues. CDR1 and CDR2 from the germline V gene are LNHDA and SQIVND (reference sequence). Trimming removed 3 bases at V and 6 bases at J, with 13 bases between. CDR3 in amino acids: CASSMVLGEDTQYF. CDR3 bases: TGTGCCAGTAGTATGGTTCTTGGGGAGGATACGCAGTATTTT.

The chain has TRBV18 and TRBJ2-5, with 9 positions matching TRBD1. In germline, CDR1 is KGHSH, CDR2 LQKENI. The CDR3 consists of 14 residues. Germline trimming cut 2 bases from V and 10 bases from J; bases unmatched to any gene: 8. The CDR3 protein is CASSPKTGGSRQYF. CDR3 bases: TGTGCCAGCTCACCAAAAACAGGGGGCAGCCGCCAGTACTTC. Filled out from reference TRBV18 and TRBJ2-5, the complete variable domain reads NAGVMQNPRHLVRRRGQEARLRCSPMKGHSHVYWYRQLPEEGLKFMVYLQKENIIDESGMPKERFSAEFPKEGPSILRIQQVVRGDSAAYFCASSPKTGGSRQYFGPGTRLLVL.

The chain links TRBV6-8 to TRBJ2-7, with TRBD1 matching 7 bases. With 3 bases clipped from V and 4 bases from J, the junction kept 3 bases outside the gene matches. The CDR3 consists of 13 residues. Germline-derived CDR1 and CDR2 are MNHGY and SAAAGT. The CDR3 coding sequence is TGTGCCAGCAGTTATTACAGGGGTTACGAGCAGTACTTC. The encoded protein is CASSYYRGYEQYF.

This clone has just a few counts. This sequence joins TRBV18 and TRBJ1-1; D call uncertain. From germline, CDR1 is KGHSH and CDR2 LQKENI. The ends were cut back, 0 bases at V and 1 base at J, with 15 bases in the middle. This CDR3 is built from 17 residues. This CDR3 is CASSPPAPGGKNTEAFF. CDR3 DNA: TGTGCCAGCTCACCACCCGCCCCGGGAGGGAAGAACACTGAAGCTTTCTTT.

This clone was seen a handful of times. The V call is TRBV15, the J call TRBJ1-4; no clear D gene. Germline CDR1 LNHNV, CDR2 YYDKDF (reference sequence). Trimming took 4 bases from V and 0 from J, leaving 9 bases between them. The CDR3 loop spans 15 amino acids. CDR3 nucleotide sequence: TGTGCCACCAGCACCGAAGCAGCAACTAATGAAAAACTGTTTTTT. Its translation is CATSTEAATNEKLFF.

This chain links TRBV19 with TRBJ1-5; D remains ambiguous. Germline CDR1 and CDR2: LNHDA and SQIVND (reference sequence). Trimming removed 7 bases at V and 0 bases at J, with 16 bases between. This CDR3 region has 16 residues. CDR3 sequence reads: CASTSSSGYSNQPQHF. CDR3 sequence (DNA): TGTGCCAGTACTTCAAGCTCCGGATATAGCAATCAGCCCCAGCATTTT. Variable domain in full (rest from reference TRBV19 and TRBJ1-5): DGGITQSPKYLFRKEGQNVTLSCEQNLNHDAMYWYRQDPGQGLRLIYYSQIVNDFQKGDIAEGYSVSREKKESFPLTVTSAQKNPTAFYLCASTSSSGYSNQPQHFGDGTRLSIL.

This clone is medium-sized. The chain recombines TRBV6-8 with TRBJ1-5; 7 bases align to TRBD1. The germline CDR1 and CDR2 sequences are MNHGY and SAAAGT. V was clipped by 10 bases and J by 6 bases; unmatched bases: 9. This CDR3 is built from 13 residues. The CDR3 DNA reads TGTGCCATCAGCCCCGACAGGGCTCAGCCCCAGCATTTT. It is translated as CAISPDRAQPQHF.

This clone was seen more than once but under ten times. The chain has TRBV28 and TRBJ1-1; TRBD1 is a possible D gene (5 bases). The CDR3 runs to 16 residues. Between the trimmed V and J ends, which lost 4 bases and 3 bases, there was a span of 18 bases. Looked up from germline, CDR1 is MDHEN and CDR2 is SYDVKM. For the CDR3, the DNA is TGTGCCAGCAGTTCACCCTGGGGTTGGGGGTACACTGAAGCTTTCTTT. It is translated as CASSSPWGWGYTEAFF.

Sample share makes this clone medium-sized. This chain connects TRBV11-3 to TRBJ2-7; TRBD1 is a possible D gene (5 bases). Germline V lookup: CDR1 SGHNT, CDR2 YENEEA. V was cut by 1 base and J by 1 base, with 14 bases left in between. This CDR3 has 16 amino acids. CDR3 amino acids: CASSLVKGIGSYEQYF. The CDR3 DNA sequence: TGTGCCAGCAGCTTAGTAAAGGGGATCGGTTCCTACGAGCAGTACTTC.